This T cell receptor beta chain was obtained from a study of CD8+ T cells in alopecia areata. Study-wide results and caveats: The study also sequences resident alphabeta T cells of normal skin in scalp samples. Patients showed less clear TCR sequence sharing than mice, possibly partly because of HLA diversity. In lesional scalp, particularly from alopecia totalis/universalis, clonality was higher than in normal scalp.

The CDR3 spans 12 residues. The germline V and J ends were trimmed by 6 bases and 0 bases, with 7 bases remaining between them. Germline CDR1 reads SQVTM; CDR2 reads ANQGSEA. This clone was observed a few times. The antigen is unknown. RNA was extracted and reverse transcribed into cDNA as the sequencing template. The table came from immunoSEQ multiplex PCR; TCRdb's copy has only in-frame clones and leaves some out. The sample contains about 200,000 clones, roughly three fifths of which appear only once. Both CD4+ and CD8+ T cells were separated by sorting PBMCs. The TCR comes from a human donor in good health. Sequenced input: CD8+ T cells sorted from blood. The rearrangement uses TRBV29-1 and TRBJ2-3, with a possible D match to TRBD1 (5 bases). In DNA, the CDR3 is TGCAGCGTGACAGCTAGCACAGATACGCAGTATTTT. Its protein is CSVTASTDTQYF.